These 10 T cell receptor beta chains came from one sample sequenced in a study of blood T cell repertoires in COVID-19. The assay was immunoSEQ multiplex PCR, and TCRdb's table has in-frame clones only and misses some. The sample gives under 150,000 clones, around 86% of which show up once; under 20% is in the top ten. Sequenced input: PBMCs or T cells enriched from blood (not recorded which). These receptors were collected from a man under 40 who had recovered from COVID-19.

This chain links TRBV12-3 or TRBV12-4 with TRBJ1-1, with D possibly matching TRBD1 (6 bases). CDR3 length: 12 residues. Between the trimmed V and J ends, which lost 8 bases and 4 bases, there was a span of 11 bases. The CDR3 loop reads CASGTGLTEAFF. The CDR3 DNA reads as TGTGCCAGCGGAACAGGGCTCACTGAAGCTTTCTTT.

The CDR3 DNA follows: TGCGCCAGCAGCCAACGGACAGGTAGCGAGCAGTACGTC. Protein sequence: CASSQRTGSEQYV. The chain is built from TRBV4-1 and TRBJ2-7, with 7 nucleotides matching TRBD1. The CDR3 is made up of 13 amino acids. The germline gives CDR1 MGHRA, CDR2 YSYEKL. With V trimmed by 2 bases and J by 6 bases, 4 bases remained unmatched.

The chain recombines TRBV4-1 with TRBJ1-2, with D hard to call. The CDR3 runs 16 residues. Germline CDR1 MGHRA, CDR2 YSYEKL. Trimming pared 4 bases from V and 2 bases from J, leaving 17 bases between. CDR3 amino acids: CASSLISGSRNYGYTF. DNA for the CDR3: TGCGCCAGCAGCCTTATCAGCGGTAGCAGGAACTATGGCTACACCTTC.

This chain links TRBV29-1 with TRBJ2-6, with 10 bases aligning to TRBD2. V gave up 3 bases and J gave up 0 bases; unmatched junction bases: 5. CDR1 is SQVTM and CDR2 is ANQGSEA in the germline V gene. The CDR3 totals 17 residues. CDR3 sequence: CSVDASGSASGANVLTF. The CDR3, as DNA: TGCAGCGTTGACGCTAGCGGGAGTGCCTCTGGGGCCAACGTCCTGACTTTC. The whole variable domain, remainder taken from reference TRBV29-1 and TRBJ2-6, is SAVISQKPSRDICQRGTSLTIQCQVDSQVTMMFWYRQQPGQSLTLIATANQGSEATYESGFVIDKFPISRPNLTFSTLTVSNMSPEDSSIYLCSVDASGSASGANVLTFGAGSRLTVL.

The chain couples TRBV21-1 to TRBJ1-2; the D segment call TRBD1 is taken from the table without a DNA check. TRBV21-1 is assigned pseudogene status. The CDR3 is 15 amino acids. CDR3 sequence: CASSKARGTGEGYTF. In DNA form, the CDR3 reads TGTGCCAGCAGCAAAGCGCGGGGGACAGGGGAAGGCTACACCTTC.

The chain carries TRBV7-9 and TRBJ1-6; D might be TRBD1 (6 bases). This CDR3 comprises 17 residues. Germline assignment: CDR1 SEHNR and CDR2 FQNEAQ (reference sequence). The ends were cut back, 1 base at V and 4 bases at J, with 14 bases in the middle. The CDR3 DNA reads as TGTGCCAGCAGCTTAGACTTACAGGGCGATTATAATTCACCCCTCCACTTT. Protein: CASSLDLQGDYNSPLHF.

This chain connects TRBV3-1 (or the pseudogene TRBV3-2) to TRBJ2-7; TRBD2 is a possible D gene (6 bases). The CDR3 is 14 amino acids. The V gene lost 3 bases and the J gene lost 4 bases, with 13 bases spanning the gap. Germline CDR1 is LGHDT and CDR2 is YNNKEL (reference sequence). The CDR3 sequence is CASSQQYGRYEQYF. CDR3 coding DNA: TGTGCCAGCAGCCAGCAATACGGGAGATACGAGCAGTACTTC.

The rearrangement joins TRBV29-1 to TRBJ2-1; 11 nucleotides align to TRBD1. Germline loops: CDR1 SQVTM, CDR2 ANQGSEA. Germline trimming cut 3 bases from V and 2 bases from J; bases unmatched to any gene: 3. The CDR3 loop spans 15 amino acids. The CDR3 DNA follows: TGCAGCGTTGATTCGGACAGGGGGCCCTACAATGAGCAGTTCTTC. It codes for CSVDSDRGPYNEQFF.

The genes are TRBV28 and TRBJ1-1; D unclear. The CDR3 is made up of 13 amino acids. Trimming removed 6 bases at V and 0 bases at J, with 8 bases between. Germline V lookup: CDR1 MDHEN, CDR2 SYDVKM. CDR3 amino acids: CASRGGLNTEAFF. DNA of the CDR3: TGTGCCAGCAGGGGAGGATTGAACACTGAAGCTTTCTTT. The full variable domain, rest sourced from reference TRBV28 and TRBJ1-1, is DVKVTQSSRYLVKRTGEKVFLECVQDMDHENMFWYRQDPGLGLRLIYFSYDVKMKEKGDIPEGYSVSREKKERFSLILESASTNQTSMYLCASRGGLNTEAFFGQGTRLTVV.

The J gene is TRBJ2-1, the V gene TRBV4-1; unclear D gene. This CDR3 is built from 12 residues. CDR1 is MGHRA, CDR2 YSYEKL, per germline. Between the trimmed V and J ends, which lost 1 base and 5 bases, there was a span of 3 bases. The CDR3 loop reads CASSQGDNEQFF. In nucleotides, the CDR3 is TGCGCCAGCAGCCAAGGCGACAATGAGCAGTTCTTC.